This T cell receptor beta chain is from a study of T cells in Graves' hyperthyroidism and ophthalmopathy. RNA transcripts gave rise to amplified TCR beta CDR3 regions. Carried out on the TCR CDR3, a first-round RT-PCR used the HTBI primer set. TCRdb called the multiplex PCR reads again in MiXCR, with one record for every CDR3 protein. The repertoire holds almost 50,000 distinct CDR3 sequences, with approximately 53% as singletons. Germline CDR1 MDHEN, CDR2 SYDVKM. Trimming stripped 1 base from V and 4 bases from J, with 14 bases between. CDR3 length equals 17 residues. The table lists this clonotype with a few counts.

The chain uses TRBV28 and TRBJ1-6; tentatively, D is TRBD1 (5 bases). The sequence was obtained from a man younger than 35 with Graves' hyperthyroidism. Sequencing input: peripheral blood or thyroid tissue (not recorded which). Written as DNA, the CDR3 is TGTGCCAGCAGTTTATTCCAGGGAACCCTTTATAATTCACCCCTCCACTTT. It yields the protein CASSLFQGTLYNSPLHF.